Listed here are 17 T cell receptor beta chains from one sample, sequenced in a study of blood T cell repertoires in COVID-19. Generated by immunoSEQ multiplex PCR, the TCRdb table keeps only in-frame clones and is missing some. There are around 160,000 clones in the sample; 86% occur only once, and roughly 8% lies in the top ten. Sequencing was done on a sample of peripheral blood. Every receptor here comes from a man between 60 and 75 years old with acute or convalescent COVID-19.

This clone was seen a single time. V gene TRBV5-1 combines with J gene TRBJ2-2, with 9 bases matching TRBD1. The CDR3 has 19 residues. CDR1 and CDR2 from the germline V gene are SGHRS and YFSETQ. V shed 1 base and J 4 bases; nucleotides not matched to a gene: 14. Written as DNA, the CDR3 is TGCGCCAGCAGCTTGTTTGCCCCGGGACAGGGTGCCAGCACCGGGGAGCTGTTTTTT. This codes for CASSLFAPGQGASTGELFF.

A single count supports this clone. The CDR3 DNA reads as TGTGCCAGCAGTAGGGGGGGTGGTGAAAAACTGTTTTTT. Amino acid sequence: CASSRGGGEKLFF. The rearrangement joins TRBV25-1 to TRBJ1-4, with a possible D match to TRBD1 (6 bases). Germline CDR1 and CDR2: MGHDK and SYGVNS. Trimming left V 5 bases short and J 7 bases short, with 11 bases between. The CDR3 is 13 residues long.

Turning to this clone: The sample holds other DNA sequences that translate to the same CDR3. CDR3 bases: TGCGCCAGCAGCTTGGTCGGAGGGTCCAATCAGCCCCAGCATTTT. Protein product: CASSLVGGSNQPQHF. J is TRBJ1-5 and V is TRBV5-1; D remains ambiguous. V lost 0 bases and J lost 3, with 10 bases in between. Germline V lookup: CDR1 SGHRS, CDR2 YFSETQ. CDR3 length: 15 residues.

The rearrangement joins TRBV7-2 to TRBJ1-2; a weak D match, TRBD1 (6 bases). Germline V gene sequence: CDR1 SGHTA, CDR2 FQGNSA. With 7 bases removed from V and 1 base from J, the gap between germline ends came to 13 bases. CDR3 length equals 14 residues. The CDR3 loop reads CASTEQGLNYGYTF. CDR3 DNA: TGTGCCAGCACCGAACAGGGCCTTAACTATGGCTACACCTTC.

This chain uses TRBV7-2 with TRBJ1-4, with TRBD1 matching 7 bases. V shed 2 bases, J shed 6 bases, and the junction held 3 bases outside the gene matches. This CDR3 region has 14 residues. Germline CDR1 is SGHTA and CDR2 is FQGNSA. CDR3 DNA: TGTGCCAGCAGCTTAAGGGGGCTCTATGAAAAACTGTTTTTT. Encoded protein: CASSLRGLYEKLFF.

J is TRBJ1-1 and V is TRBV6-5; TRBD1 is a possible D gene (6 bases). The CDR3 spans 14 residues. Germline CDR1 is MNHEY and CDR2 is SVGAGI. V lost 2 bases, J lost 1 base, and 8 bases lay in between. CDR3: CASSYRGANTEAFF. The DNA for the CDR3 is TGTGCCAGCAGTTACCGGGGGGCGAACACTGAAGCTTTCTTT.

This chain links TRBV5-1 with TRBJ2-2; 9 bases agree with TRBD1. The V segment lost 5 bases and the J segment 2 bases; nucleotides outside the gene matches: 7. This CDR3 is built from 16 residues. CDR1 and CDR2 from the germline V gene are SGHRS and YFSETQ. CDR3 amino acids: CASSPPGQGNTGELFF. CDR3 in DNA: TGCGCCAGCAGTCCTCCGGGACAGGGCAACACCGGGGAGCTGTTTTTT. The whole variable domain, remainder taken from reference TRBV5-1 and TRBJ2-2, is KAGVTQTPRYLIKTRGQQVTLSCSPISGHRSVSWYQQTPGQGLQFLFEYFSETQRNKGNFPGRFSGRQFSNSRSEMNVSTLELGDSALYLCASSPPGQGNTGELFFGEGSRLTVL.

This clone was recorded once. In DNA form, the CDR3 reads TGTGCCAGCTCTCAAAAAGGGGGAGAGGGCACTGAAGCTTTCTTT. This gives the protein CASSQKGGEGTEAFF. The J gene is TRBJ1-1, the V gene TRBV18, with D perhaps matching TRBD1 (6 bases). CDR3 length: 15 amino acids. Germline assignment: CDR1 KGHSH and CDR2 LQKENI. V lost 6 bases and J lost 4, with 18 bases in between.

This chain joins TRBV7-2 and TRBJ1-2, with D maybe TRBD1 (6 bases). This CDR3 is built from 15 residues. Germline V gene lookup returns CDR1 SGHTA and CDR2 FQGNSA. V shed 4 bases and J shed 0 bases, with 12 bases lying between them. CDR3 loop: CASSYGQLANYGYTF. CDR3 nucleotides: TGTGCCAGCAGCTACGGACAGTTAGCTAACTATGGCTACACCTTC.

The chain carries TRBV11-1 and TRBJ1-2; D remains ambiguous. The CDR3 sequence is 14 residues long. CDR1 and CDR2 (germline): SGHAT, FQDESV (reference sequence). V lost 5 bases and J 4 bases, leaving 14 bases between the germline ends. The chain's CDR3 is CASSTDRSSYGYTF. DNA for the CDR3: TGTGCCAGCAGCACCGACCGGTCTAGCTATGGCTACACCTTC.

V gene TRBV19 combines with J gene TRBJ2-5; TRBD2 aligns across 13 bases. This CDR3 is 16 amino acids long. V lost 3 bases to trimming and J lost 3 bases; unmatched junction nucleotides: 4. From germline, CDR1 is LNHDA and CDR2 SQIVND (reference sequence). The CDR3, as DNA: TGTGCCAGTAGTATTGGGGGACTAGCGGGGAAAGAGACCCAGTACTTC. Encoded protein: CASSIGGLAGKETQYF.

The chain employs TRBV4-1 and TRBJ1-1, with D perhaps TRBD1 (6 bases). With 4 bases removed from V and 5 bases from J, the gap between germline ends came to 14 bases. This CDR3 contains 14 residues. The germline V gene has CDR1 MGHRA and CDR2 YSYEKL. CDR3 sequence (DNA): TGCGCCAGCAGCCGAGGGGGGGCTGGGACTGAAGCTTTCTTT. Amino acids: CASSRGGAGTEAFF.

The chain uses TRBV3-1 (or the pseudogene TRBV3-2) and TRBJ2-1, with 10 bases matching TRBD2. This CDR3 spans 15 amino acids. V lost 4 bases, J lost 5 bases, and 5 bases stayed unmatched. Per the germline V gene, CDR1 is LGHDT and CDR2 is YNNKEL (reference sequence). The CDR3 loop reads CASSPGTSDHNEQFF. The CDR3 DNA sequence: TGTGCCAGCAGCCCCGGGACTAGCGACCACAATGAGCAGTTCTTC.

The rearrangement links TRBV24-1 to TRBJ2-5, with 7 bases fitting TRBD1. Per the germline V gene, CDR1 is KGHDR and CDR2 is SFDVKD. This CDR3 comprises 14 residues. Germline trimming cut 7 bases from V and 7 bases from J; bases unmatched to any gene: 11. The CDR3 nucleotides read TGTGCCACCAGGTCGGGGACAGCTGGGGGGACCCAGTACTTC. Amino acids: CATRSGTAGGTQYF.

This clone turned up a few times. The chain uses TRBV2 and TRBJ2-7, with TRBD2 matching over 12 bases. The CDR3 is 15 amino acids. Per germline, CDR1 SNHLY and CDR2 FYNNEI. J was trimmed by 3 bases and V by 6 bases; bases with no gene match: 6. CDR3 sequence reads: CASRALAGGYYEQYF. CDR3 nucleotide sequence: TGTGCCAGCAGGGCACTAGCGGGAGGTTACTACGAGCAGTACTTC.

This chain links TRBV9 with TRBJ2-1, with 8 positions matching TRBD2. Germline V gene lookup returns CDR1 SGDLS and CDR2 YYNGEE. V dropped 2 bases and J dropped 5; count of bases not matched to a gene: 3. CDR3 length: 14 amino acids. CDR3 nucleotides: TGTGCCAGCAGCGTTGGCGGGGGGAACAATGAGCAGTTCTTC. Protein product: CASSVGGGNNEQFF.

The chain is built from TRBV9 and TRBJ2-1; tentative D call: TRBD2 (6 bases). The germline V and J ends were trimmed by 3 bases and 0 bases, with 10 bases remaining between them. Germline V CDR1 and CDR2: SGDLS, YYNGEE. The CDR3 contains 15 residues. Here the CDR3 DNA reads TGTGCCAGCAGCGCCGGGGGAAGCTCCTACAATGAGCAGTTCTTC. It yields the protein CASSAGGSSYNEQFF.